Below, 9 T cell receptor beta chains from the same sample are listed, as sequenced in a study of cytomegalovirus exposure and HLA in healthy donors. The PCR had 60 Vbeta and 13 Jbeta primers. Only in-frame clones appear in the TCRdb table, and some are missing; sequencing was by immunoSEQ multiplex PCR. The data show around 130,000 clones, about four fifths seen once. Material: PBMCs. The receptors here all came from a man aged 25-40 years in good health and CMV-seronegative.

This clone came up once. V usage is TRBV7-9 and J usage is TRBJ2-2; 11 bases line up with TRBD2. V shed 5 bases and J 0 bases; nucleotides not matched to a gene: 8. The CDR3 is made up of 18 amino acids. Looked up from germline, CDR1 is SEHNR and CDR2 is FQNEAQ (reference sequence). CDR3 loop: CASSPRTSGPANTGELFF. In DNA form, the CDR3 reads TGTGCCAGCAGCCCCCGGACTAGCGGGCCTGCGAACACCGGGGAGCTGTTTTTT.

This sequence joins TRBV10-1 and TRBJ1-4, with D hard to call. V was trimmed by 3 bases and J by 5 bases, leaving 10 bases between them. Germline V gene sequence: CDR1 WNHNN, CDR2 SYGVQD (reference sequence). This CDR3 is 14 amino acids long. CDR3 sequence reads: CASSDSGKNEKLFF. The CDR3 nucleotides read TGCGCCAGCAGTGATTCCGGGAAAAATGAAAAACTGTTTTTT.

The chain carries TRBV2 and TRBJ2-1; the match to TRBD2 covers 7 bases. Germline V gene data show CDR1 as SNHLY and CDR2 as FYNNEI. The length of the CDR3 is 13 residues. The junction had 10 bases not matched to a gene; V was cut back by 8 bases and J by 9 bases. The CDR3 DNA follows: TGTGCCAGCCGGGACTACACGGATGGTGAGCAGTTCTTC. Protein sequence: CASRDYTDGEQFF.

The chain has TRBV5-1 and TRBJ1-2, with TRBD1 identical over 8 bases. The V gene's germline CDR1 is SGHRS and CDR2 YFSETQ. This CDR3 comprises 17 residues. V shed 0 bases, J shed 4 bases, and the junction held 11 bases outside the gene matches. The CDR3 reads CASSLALRGQGSYGYTF. The CDR3 DNA follows: TGCGCCAGCAGCTTGGCTCTCAGAGGACAGGGAAGCTATGGCTACACCTTC.

The chain couples TRBV9 to TRBJ2-1; D is possibly TRBD2 (5 bases). CDR1 is SGDLS and CDR2 is YYNGEE in the germline V gene. Trimming stripped 0 bases from V and 3 bases from J, with 10 bases between. This CDR3 comprises 15 residues. CDR3 nucleotides: TGTGCCAGCAGCGTAGAAGGAGGAGTCTACAATGAGCAGTTCTTC. It translates to CASSVEGGVYNEQFF.

The chain is built from TRBV7-3 and TRBJ2-7; maybe TRBD1 (6 bases). Germline V gene data show CDR1 as SGHTA and CDR2 as FQGTGA. Trimming stripped 2 bases from V and 6 bases from J, with 11 bases between. The CDR3 totals 13 residues. In nucleotides, the CDR3 is TGTGCCAGCAGCTTACGCCGGGACACCGAGCAGTACTTC. It is translated as CASSLRRDTEQYF.

The chain has TRBV11-2 and TRBJ1-5, with D unclear. V gave up 1 base and J gave up 2 bases, with 6 bases separating them. CDR3 length: 14 amino acids. The V gene's germline CDR1 is SGHAT and CDR2 FQNNGV. The DNA of the CDR3 is TGTGCCAGCAGCTTAGTCGGGGGCAATCAGCCCCAGCATTTT. Amino acids: CASSLVGGNQPQHF.

This sequence joins TRBV19 and TRBJ1-3; 7 bases are shared with TRBD1. This CDR3 has 15 residues. Germline V lookup: CDR1 LNHDA, CDR2 SQIVND (reference sequence). Losses at the gene ends were 7 bases for V and 0 bases for J; bases not matched to a gene: 6. The CDR3 sequence is CASTPGQTSGNTIYF. CDR3 DNA sequence: TGTGCCAGTACCCCGGGACAGACCTCTGGAAACACCATATATTTT.

This chain uses TRBV28 with TRBJ2-5; perhaps TRBD2 as D (5 bases). Between the trimmed V and J ends, which lost 4 bases and 1 base, there was a span of 7 bases. The CDR3 covers 13 residues. From germline, CDR1 is MDHEN and CDR2 SYDVKM. CDR3 DNA sequence: TGTGCCAGCAGTTCCGGGGTCCAAGAGACCCAGTACTTC. This gives the protein CASSSGVQETQYF.